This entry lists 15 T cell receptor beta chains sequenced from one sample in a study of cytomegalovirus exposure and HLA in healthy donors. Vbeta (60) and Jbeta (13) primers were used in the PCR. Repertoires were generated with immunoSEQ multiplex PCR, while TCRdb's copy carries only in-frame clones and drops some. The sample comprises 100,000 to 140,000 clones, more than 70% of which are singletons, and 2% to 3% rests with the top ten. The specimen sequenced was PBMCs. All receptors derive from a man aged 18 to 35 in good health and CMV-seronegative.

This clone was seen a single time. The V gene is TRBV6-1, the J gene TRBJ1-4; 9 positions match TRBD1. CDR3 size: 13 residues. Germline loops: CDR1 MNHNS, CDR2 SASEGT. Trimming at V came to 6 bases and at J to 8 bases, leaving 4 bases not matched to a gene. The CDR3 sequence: CASRDRGAEKLFF. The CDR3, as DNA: TGTGCCAGCAGGGACAGGGGAGCAGAAAAACTGTTTTTT.

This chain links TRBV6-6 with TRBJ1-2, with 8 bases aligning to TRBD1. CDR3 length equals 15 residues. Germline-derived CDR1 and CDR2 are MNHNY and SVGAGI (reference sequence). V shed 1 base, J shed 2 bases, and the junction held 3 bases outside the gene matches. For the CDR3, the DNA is TGTGCCAGCAGTTACTACAGGACAGGGAACTATGGCTACACCTTC. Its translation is CASSYYRTGNYGYTF.

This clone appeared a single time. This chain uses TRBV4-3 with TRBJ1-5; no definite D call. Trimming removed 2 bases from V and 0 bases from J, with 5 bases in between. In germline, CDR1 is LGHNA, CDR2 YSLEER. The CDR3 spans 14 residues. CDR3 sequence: CASSQRYSNQPQHF. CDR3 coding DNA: TGCGCCAGCAGCCAACGCTATAGCAATCAGCCCCAGCATTTT.

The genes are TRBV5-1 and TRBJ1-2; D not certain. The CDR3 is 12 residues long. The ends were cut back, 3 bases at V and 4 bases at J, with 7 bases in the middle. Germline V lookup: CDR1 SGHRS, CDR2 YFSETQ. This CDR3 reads CASSSGLYGYTF. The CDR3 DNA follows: TGCGCCAGCAGCTCGGGTCTCTATGGCTACACCTTC.

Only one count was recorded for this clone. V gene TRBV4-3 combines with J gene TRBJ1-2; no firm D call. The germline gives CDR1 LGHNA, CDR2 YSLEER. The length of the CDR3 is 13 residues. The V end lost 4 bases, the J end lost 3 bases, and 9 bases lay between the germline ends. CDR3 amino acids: CASSRHRDYGYTF. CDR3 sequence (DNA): TGCGCCAGCAGCCGCCACAGAGACTATGGCTACACCTTC.

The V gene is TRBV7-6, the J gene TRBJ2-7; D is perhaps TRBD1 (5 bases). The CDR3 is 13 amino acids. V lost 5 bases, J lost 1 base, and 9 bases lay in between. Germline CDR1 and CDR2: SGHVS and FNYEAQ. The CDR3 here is CASSPGISYEQYF. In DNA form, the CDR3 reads TGTGCCAGCAGCCCAGGGATATCCTACGAGCAGTACTTC.

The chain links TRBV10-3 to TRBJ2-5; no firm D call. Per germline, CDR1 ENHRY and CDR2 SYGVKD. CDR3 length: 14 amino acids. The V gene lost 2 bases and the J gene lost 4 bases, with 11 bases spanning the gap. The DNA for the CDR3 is TGTGCCATCAGTGAGCATTCAGGTTCAGAGACCCAGTACTTC. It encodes CAISEHSGSETQYF.

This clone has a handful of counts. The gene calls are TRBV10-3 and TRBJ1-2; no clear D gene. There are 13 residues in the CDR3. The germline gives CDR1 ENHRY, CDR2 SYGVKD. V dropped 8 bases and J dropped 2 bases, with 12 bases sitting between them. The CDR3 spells CAISRDLNYGYTF. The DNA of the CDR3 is TGTGCCATCTCGCGCGATCTCAACTATGGCTACACCTTC.

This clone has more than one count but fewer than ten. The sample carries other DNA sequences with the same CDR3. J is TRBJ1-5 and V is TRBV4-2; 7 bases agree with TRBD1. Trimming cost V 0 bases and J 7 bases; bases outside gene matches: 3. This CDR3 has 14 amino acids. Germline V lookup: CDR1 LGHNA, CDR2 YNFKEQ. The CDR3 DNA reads TGTGCCAGCAGCCAAGATTCAGGGGGGCAGCCCCAGCATTTT. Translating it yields CASSQDSGGQPQHF.

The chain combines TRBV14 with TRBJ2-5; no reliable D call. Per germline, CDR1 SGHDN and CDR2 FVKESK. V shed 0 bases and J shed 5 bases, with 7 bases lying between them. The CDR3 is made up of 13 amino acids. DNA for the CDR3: TGTGCCAGCAGCCAAGACCTTGCGGAGACCCAGTACTTC. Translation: CASSQDLAETQYF.

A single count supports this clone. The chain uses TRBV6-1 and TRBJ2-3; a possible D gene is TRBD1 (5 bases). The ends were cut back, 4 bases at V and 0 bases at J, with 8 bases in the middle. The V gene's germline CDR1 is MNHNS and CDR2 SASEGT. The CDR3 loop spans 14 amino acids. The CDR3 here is CASSGGLSTDTQYF. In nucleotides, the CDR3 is TGTGCCAGCAGTGGGGGCCTCAGCACAGATACGCAGTATTTT.

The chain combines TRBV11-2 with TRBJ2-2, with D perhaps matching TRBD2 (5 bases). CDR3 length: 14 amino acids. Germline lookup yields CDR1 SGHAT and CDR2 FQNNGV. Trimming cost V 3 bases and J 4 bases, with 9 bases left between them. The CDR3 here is CASSLGDGTGELFF. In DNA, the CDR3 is TGTGCCAGCAGCTTGGGAGATGGCACCGGGGAGCTGTTTTTT.

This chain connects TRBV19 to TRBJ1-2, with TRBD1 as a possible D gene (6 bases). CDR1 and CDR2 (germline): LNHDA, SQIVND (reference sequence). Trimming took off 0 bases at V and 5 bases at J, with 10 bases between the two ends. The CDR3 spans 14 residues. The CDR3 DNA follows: TGTGCCAGTAGTATAGACGACAGGTCATATGGCTACACCTTC. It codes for CASSIDDRSYGYTF.

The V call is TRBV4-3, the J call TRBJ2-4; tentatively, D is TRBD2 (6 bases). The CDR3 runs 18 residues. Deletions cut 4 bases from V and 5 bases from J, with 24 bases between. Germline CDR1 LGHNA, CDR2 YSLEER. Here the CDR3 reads CASSRSSVALGEENIQYF. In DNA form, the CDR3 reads TGCGCCAGCAGCCGGTCAAGTGTGGCTCTGGGGGAGGAAAACATTCAGTACTTC.

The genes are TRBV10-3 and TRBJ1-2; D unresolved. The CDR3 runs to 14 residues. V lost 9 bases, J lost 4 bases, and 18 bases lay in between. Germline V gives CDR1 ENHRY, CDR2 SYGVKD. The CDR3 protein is CAIPTRTFPYGYTF. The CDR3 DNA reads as TGTGCCATTCCTACACGGACTTTCCCCTATGGCTACACCTTC.